These T cell receptor beta chains were read from a single sample in a study of OX40 agonist ivuxolimab in advanced cancers. Sequencing used immunoSEQ multiplex PCR; TCRdb keeps in-frame clones, though not all of them. Here the sample spans about 28,000 clones, around 82% being singletons. Specimen: CD4+ or CD8+ T cells sorted from blood, collected in a trial of the OX40 agonist ivuxolimab. The receptors stem from an adult with an advanced solid tumor such as melanoma, head and neck, liver or kidney cancer. CDR3s include the opening cysteine and the closing phenylalanine or tryptophan. The order of the fields is D gene, V gene, clone size, J gene, CDR3 DNA, CDR3 protein. D genes are given only for firm matches. Clone size is stated in some rows and not others, as once, few, many or a class when expanded.

>.|TRBV27|medium-sized|TRBJ1-5
TGTGCCAGCAGTTTATCGGGAAGGGGCAATCAGCCCCAGCATTTT
CASSLSGRGNQPQHF
>TRBD1|TRBV27|.|TRBJ1-1
TGTGCCAGCAGTTTGGCCGGGACAGTGACTGAAGCTTTCTTT
CASSLAGTVTEAFF
>TRBD2|TRBV14|once|TRBJ2-7
TGTGCCAGCAGCCTACTAGCGGGAGGCTCCTACGAGCAGTACTTC
CASSLLAGGSYEQYF
>TRBD2|TRBV28|.|TRBJ2-1
TGTGCCAGCAAAGCGGGGGCGAGGGATGAGCAGTTCTTC
CASKAGARDEQFF
>.|TRBV4-1|.|TRBJ2-1
TGCGCCAGCAGCCAAGATGGGCGGGGCGACAATGAGCAGTTCTTC
CASSQDGRGDNEQFF
>.|TRBV7-2|.|TRBJ2-2
TGTGCCAGCAGCTTATCGACCAATTTAGCAGGCACCGGGGAGCTGTTTTTT
CASSLSTNLAGTGELFF
>TRBD2|TRBV7-6|.|TRBJ2-1
TGTGCCAGCAGCTTACGGACTAGCGGGAGTTATTACAATGAGCAGTTCTTC
CASSLRTSGSYYNEQFF
>TRBD1|TRBV2|.|TRBJ2-3
TGTGCCAGCAGGGACAGGGCCGCAGATACGCAGTATTTT
CASRDRAADTQYF
>.|TRBV28|.|TRBJ1-1
TGTGCCAGCTTACGGGGGATAGAAGCTTTCTTT
CASLRGIEAFF
>TRBD1|TRBV7-2|.|TRBJ1-1
TGTGCCAGCAGCCCCCCACTAGGGGGCGCGAACACTGAAGCTTTCTTT
CASSPPLGGANTEAFF
>.|TRBV2|few|TRBJ1-1
TGTGCCAGCAGTGAGCTAAAAGCCACTGAAGCTTTCTTT
CASSELKATEAFF
>TRBD1|TRBV4-1|.|TRBJ2-7
TGCGCCAGCAGCCAAGATCTCTGGGACAGGTCGAACGAGCAGTACTTC
CASSQDLWDRSNEQYF
>.|TRBV5-1|.|TRBJ2-1
TGCGCCAGCAGCTTCGGTCGTGAGCAGTTCTTC
CASSFGREQFF
>.|TRBV6-6|once|TRBJ1-1
TGTGCCTCCTCTTGGGACGTCATGAACACTGAAGCTTTCTTT
CASSWDVMNTEAFF
>.|TRBV30|.|TRBJ2-6
TGTGCCTGGACCCAGGGTGCTGGGGCCAACGTCCTGACTTTC
CAWTQGAGANVLTF
>TRBD2|TRBV5-1|.|TRBJ2-2
TGCGCCAGCAGCTCCGGGACTAGCGGGAGGGGGGGCACCGGGGAGCTGTTTTTT
CASSSGTSGRGGTGELFF
>TRBD2|TRBV10-2|.|TRBJ2-7
TGCGCCAGCAGCTCTCGAATAGCGGGATTGAGCGAGCAGTACTTC
CASSSRIAGLSEQYF
>TRBD2|TRBV9|.|TRBJ2-5
TGTGCCAGCACAAAAGCGGGAGGGCCAGCAGAGACCCAGTACTTC
CASTKAGGPAETQYF
>TRBD1|TRBV28|.|TRBJ2-1
TGTGCCAGCAGTTTATGGGACAGGGGGCTTAACGATGAGCAGTTCTTC
CASSLWDRGLNDEQFF
>TRBD1|TRBV4-1|.|TRBJ2-7
TGCGCCAGCAGCCAAGAGAGGGGACAGGGTTACGAGCAGTACTTC
CASSQERGQGYEQYF
>.|TRBV5-4|.|TRBJ2-1
TGTGCCAGCAGCGCGGTCGAGAATGAGCAGTTCTTC
CASSAVENEQFF
>TRBD1|TRBV9|.|TRBJ1-1
TGTGCCAGCAGCGTAGACAGGGGTCTGAACACTGAAGCTTTCTTT
CASSVDRGLNTEAFF
>TRBD2|TRBV15|.|TRBJ2-7
TGTGCCACCAGCGCCGGACTAGCGGGAGGCTACGAGCAGTACTTC
CATSAGLAGGYEQYF
>.|TRBV6-1|.|TRBJ2-1
TGTGCCAGCAGTCTCGACAGCTACAATGAGCAGTTCTTC
CASSLDSYNEQFF
>.|TRBV6-6|once|TRBJ2-1
TGTGCCAGCAGCCTAGCCCTCGGTCCCGAGTTCTTC
CASSLALGPEFF
>.|TRBV29-1|few|TRBJ2-1
TGCAGCGCGATGGGGTATGAGCAGTTCTTC
CSAMGYEQFF
>.|TRBV30|.|TRBJ2-3
TGTGCCTGGAGAGACTATTTTACAGATACGCAGTATTTT
CAWRDYFTDTQYF
>TRBD1|TRBV4-3|.|TRBJ2-7
TGCGCCAGCAGCCAAGGGACCGGGACAGGGTCTTCCTACGAGCAGTACTTC
CASSQGTGTGSSYEQYF
>TRBD2|TRBV10-3|.|TRBJ2-7
TGTGCCATCAGGGATGCGGGAGGTGAATTGTACGAGCAGTACTTC
CAIRDAGGELYEQYF
>.|TRBV10-3|.|TRBJ1-5
TGTGCCATCAGTGTGTCAGGTAATAGCAATCAGCCCCAGCATTTT
CAISVSGNSNQPQHF
>.|TRBV11-3|.|TRBJ1-2
TGTGCCAGCAGCTTAGGAGGGGACGGCTACACCTTC
CASSLGGDGYTF
>.|TRBV19|.|TRBJ2-3
TGTGCCAGTAGTATAGCTCGGACGGATTTCACAGATACGCAGTATTTT
CASSIARTDFTDTQYF
>TRBD2|TRBV6-6|.|TRBJ2-2
TGTGCCAGCAGCCCGACTAGCGGGCGCGGCGCCGGGGAGCTGTTTTTT
CASSPTSGRGAGELFF
>.|TRBV9|.|TRBJ2-7
TGTGCCAGCAGCGTAGAACCGGGACGGAACTACGAGCAGTACTTC
CASSVEPGRNYEQYF
>.|TRBV2|once|TRBJ2-1
TGTGCCAGCAGTAACCAGAGAGACTCCATCTACAATGAGCAGTTCTTC
CASSNQRDSIYNEQFF
>TRBD1|TRBV5-1|.|TRBJ2-7
TGCGCCAGCAGTTGGACAGGGGCAACCTACGAGCAGTACTTC
CASSWTGATYEQYF
>.|TRBV14|.|TRBJ2-1
TGTGCCAGCAGCCAAGATGGCAGGGCCTCCTACAATGAGCAGTTCTTC
CASSQDGRASYNEQFF
>TRBD1|TRBV7-2|.|TRBJ2-1
TGTGCCAGCAGGCTCCCAGGGGGCAATGAGCAGTTCTTC
CASRLPGGNEQFF
>.|TRBV28|few|TRBJ1-3
TGTGCCAGCAGCCAGACAGCCTTATCTGGAAACACCATATATTTT
CASSQTALSGNTIYF
>.|TRBV5-4|.|TRBJ2-7
TGTGCCAGCAGCCTATCTAGCGCCGAGCAGTACTTC
CASSLSSAEQYF
>.|TRBV7-8|.|TRBJ2-7
TGTGCCAGCAGCTTAGTTCGGACTCCAACCTACGAGCAGTACTTC
CASSLVRTPTYEQYF
>TRBD1|TRBV5-8|.|TRBJ1-3
TGTGCCAGCAGCAGACGGACAGGGCCGGGAAACACCATATATTTT
CASSRRTGPGNTIYF
>.|TRBV10-2|medium-sized|TRBJ1-2
TGCGCCAGCAAGCAGGGCCTGGATGGCTACACCTTC
CASKQGLDGYTF
>.|TRBV15|once|TRBJ1-1
TGTGCCACCAGCAGAGATGAGGGGCACACTGAAGCTTTCTTT
CATSRDEGHTEAFF
>.|TRBV7-9|.|TRBJ1-2
TGTGCCAGCAGCTTAGGGCCTTGGGCAGTCCCTAACTATGGCTACACCTTC
CASSLGPWAVPNYGYTF
>TRBD1|TRBV7-8|.|TRBJ1-4
TGTGCCAGCAGGTCCGGGACAGGGAATGAAAAACTGTTTTTT
CASRSGTGNEKLFF
>TRBD1|TRBV4-1|.|TRBJ2-1
TGCGCCAGCAGCCGATCCGGGACAGGGGATCTAAAATTCGGGGACAATGAGCAGTTCTTC
CASSRSGTGDLKFGDNEQFF
>.|TRBV19|.|TRBJ2-1
TGTGCCAGTAGTATAGGACGCGTAGAGCAGTTCTTC
CASSIGRVEQFF
>.|TRBV29-1|.|TRBJ2-7
TGCAGCGTTGATGGTCACAGGGATTCTCACGAGCAGTACTTC
CSVDGHRDSHEQYF
>.|TRBV4-3|.|TRBJ2-7
TGCGCCAGCAGCCCCCGGTGGGGGGCAATATATGGCGAGCAGTACTTC
CASSPRWGAIYGEQYF